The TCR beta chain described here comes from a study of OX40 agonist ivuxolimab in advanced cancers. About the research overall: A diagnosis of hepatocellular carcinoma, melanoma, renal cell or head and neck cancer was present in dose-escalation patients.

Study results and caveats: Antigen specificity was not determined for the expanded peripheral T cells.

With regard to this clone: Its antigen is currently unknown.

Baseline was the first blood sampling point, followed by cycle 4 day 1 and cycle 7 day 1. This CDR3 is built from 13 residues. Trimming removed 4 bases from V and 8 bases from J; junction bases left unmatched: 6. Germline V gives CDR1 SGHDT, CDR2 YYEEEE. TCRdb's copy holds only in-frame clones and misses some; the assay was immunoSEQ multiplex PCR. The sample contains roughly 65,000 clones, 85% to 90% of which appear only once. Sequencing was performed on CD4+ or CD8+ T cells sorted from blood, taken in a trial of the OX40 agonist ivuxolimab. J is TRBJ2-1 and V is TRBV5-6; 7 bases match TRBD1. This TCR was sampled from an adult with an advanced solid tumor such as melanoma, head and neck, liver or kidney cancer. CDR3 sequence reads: CASSLNRGHEQFF. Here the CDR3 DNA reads TGTGCCAGCAGCCTTAACAGGGGCCATGAGCAGTTCTTC.